The rows below give T cell receptor beta chains drawn from one sample of a study of blood T cell repertoires in COVID-19. Clones were read by immunoSEQ multiplex PCR, and TCRdb kept only the in-frame ones, dropping some. This sample has about 370,000 clones, with around 87% found just once. Sample: peripheral blood. Source of these receptors: a woman aged 25 to 39 with COVID-19, enrolled during active disease. Each CDR3 is given with its conserved first and last residue. Each record gives: CDR3 DNA, CDR3 protein, J gene, D gene, CDR3 length, V gene, clone size. D genes are given only for firm matches. Clone size appears in some rows only: once, few, many, or a class for an expanded clone.

cdr3_nt: TGTGCCAGCAGCTTAGGGACAGCAAACGAGCAGTACTTC
cdr3_aa: CASSLGTANEQYF
j_call: TRBJ2-7
d_call: .
cdr3_length: 13
v_call: TRBV11-3
clone_size: .

cdr3_nt: TGTGCCAGCAGTTACTCACGGACTAGCGTTTACAATGAGCAGTTCTTC
cdr3_aa: CASSYSRTSVYNEQFF
j_call: TRBJ2-1
d_call: TRBD2
cdr3_length: 16
v_call: TRBV6-5
clone_size: .

cdr3_nt: TGCGCCAGCAGCTTGAACGACAGGGCATACAATGAGCAGTTCTTC
cdr3_aa: CASSLNDRAYNEQFF
j_call: TRBJ2-1
d_call: TRBD1
cdr3_length: 15
v_call: TRBV5-1
clone_size: once

cdr3_nt: TGTGCCAGCAGCTTAAACACGGGTAATACGCAGTATTTT
cdr3_aa: CASSLNTGNTQYF
j_call: TRBJ2-3
d_call: .
cdr3_length: 13
v_call: TRBV7-8
clone_size: once

cdr3_nt: TGTGCCTGGGGTGACACCAGCAATCAGCCCCAGCATTTT
cdr3_aa: CAWGDTSNQPQHF
j_call: TRBJ1-5
d_call: .
cdr3_length: 13
v_call: TRBV30
clone_size: .

cdr3_nt: TGTGCCAGCAGCAAACAGGGGGCTGGGAATCAGCCCCAGCATTTT
cdr3_aa: CASSKQGAGNQPQHF
j_call: TRBJ1-5
d_call: TRBD1
cdr3_length: 15
v_call: TRBV6-5
clone_size: .

cdr3_nt: TGTGCCAGCAGCACGGGGGACTCGCAGTATTTT
cdr3_aa: CASSTGDSQYF
j_call: TRBJ2-3
d_call: .
cdr3_length: 11
v_call: TRBV2
clone_size: .

cdr3_nt: TGTGCCAGCAGTGGGAGTAGCGGGAGGTCCAATGAGCAGTTCTTC
cdr3_aa: CASSGSSGRSNEQFF
j_call: TRBJ2-1
d_call: TRBD2
cdr3_length: 15
v_call: TRBV25-1
clone_size: .

cdr3_nt: TGTGCCAGCAGTTACTCGATTAGCGGGAGTGATTACGAGCAGTACTTC
cdr3_aa: CASSYSISGSDYEQYF
j_call: TRBJ2-7
d_call: TRBD2
cdr3_length: 16
v_call: TRBV6-2/TRBV6-3
clone_size: few

cdr3_nt: TGTGCCAGCAGCTTGGGTCATATAGACACTGAAGCTTTCTTT
cdr3_aa: CASSLGHIDTEAFF
j_call: TRBJ1-1
d_call: .
cdr3_length: 14
v_call: TRBV5-5
clone_size: few

cdr3_nt: TGTGCCAGCAGTGGTAGCGGGAGTTCATACGAGCAGTACTTC
cdr3_aa: CASSGSGSSYEQYF
j_call: TRBJ2-7
d_call: TRBD2
cdr3_length: 14
v_call: TRBV28
clone_size: .

cdr3_nt: TGCGCCAGCAGCTTGGAGGCGGGAGGGCCCTATGAGCAGTTCTTC
cdr3_aa: CASSLEAGGPYEQFF
j_call: TRBJ2-1
d_call: TRBD2
cdr3_length: 15
v_call: TRBV5-1
clone_size: .

cdr3_nt: TGTGCCATCCCGGGACTAGCGCGATTCCCCAGCTCCTACGAGCAGTACTTC
cdr3_aa: CAIPGLARFPSSYEQYF
j_call: TRBJ2-7
d_call: TRBD2
cdr3_length: 17
v_call: TRBV6-9
clone_size: .

cdr3_nt: TGTGCCAGCGAGGGCGGCTACTACGAGCAGTACTTC
cdr3_aa: CASEGGYYEQYF
j_call: TRBJ2-7
d_call: .
cdr3_length: 12
v_call: TRBV2
clone_size: once

cdr3_nt: TGTGCCAGCAGCCCGTTGCCAGATTTCTACGAGCAGTACTTC
cdr3_aa: CASSPLPDFYEQYF
j_call: TRBJ2-7
d_call: .
cdr3_length: 14
v_call: TRBV5-6
clone_size: .

cdr3_nt: TGTGCCAGCAGGCCATCCGGACTAGCGGGAGAGGTAGATGAGCAGTTCTTC
cdr3_aa: CASRPSGLAGEVDEQFF
j_call: TRBJ2-1
d_call: TRBD2
cdr3_length: 17
v_call: TRBV28
clone_size: .

cdr3_nt: TGTGCCAGTACCCATACCGGCGGGAACACCGGGGAGCTGTTTTTT
cdr3_aa: CASTHTGGNTGELFF
j_call: TRBJ2-2
d_call: .
cdr3_length: 15
v_call: TRBV19
clone_size: .

cdr3_nt: TGTGCCAGCAGTTTCAGAGGTACTGAGCAGTACTTC
cdr3_aa: CASSFRGTEQYF
j_call: TRBJ2-7
d_call: .
cdr3_length: 12
v_call: TRBV28
clone_size: .

cdr3_nt: TGTGCCAGCAGCCGGGACAGGGTGAGAGAGACCCAGTACTTC
cdr3_aa: CASSRDRVRETQYF
j_call: TRBJ2-5
d_call: TRBD1
cdr3_length: 14
v_call: TRBV28
clone_size: few

cdr3_nt: TGCGCCAGCAGCGGACAGGGGGCAACTAATGAAAAACTGTTTTTT
cdr3_aa: CASSGQGATNEKLFF
j_call: TRBJ1-4
d_call: TRBD1
cdr3_length: 15
v_call: TRBV5-1
clone_size: .

cdr3_nt: TGTGCCAGCAGTTTACAGGGGCTTGAGACCCAGTACTTC
cdr3_aa: CASSLQGLETQYF
j_call: TRBJ2-5
d_call: TRBD1
cdr3_length: 13
v_call: TRBV5-6
clone_size: .

cdr3_nt: TGTGCCACAGCTACGGGACATTACTCCTACAATGAGCAGTTCTTC
cdr3_aa: CATATGHYSYNEQFF
j_call: TRBJ2-1
d_call: .
cdr3_length: 15
v_call: TRBV28
clone_size: .

cdr3_nt: TGTGCCAGCAGCTCCCTGACAGGGGAAAATGAGCAGTTCTTC
cdr3_aa: CASSSLTGENEQFF
j_call: TRBJ2-1
d_call: TRBD1
cdr3_length: 14
v_call: TRBV11-2
clone_size: .

cdr3_nt: TGTGCCAGCAGCCCCTACACCGGGGAGCTGTTTTTT
cdr3_aa: CASSPYTGELFF
j_call: TRBJ2-2
d_call: .
cdr3_length: 12
v_call: TRBV11-3
clone_size: few

cdr3_nt: TGTGCCAGTAGTATTACAGGGAGTGGGTCCTACGAGCAGTACTTC
cdr3_aa: CASSITGSGSYEQYF
j_call: TRBJ2-7
d_call: .
cdr3_length: 15
v_call: TRBV19
clone_size: .

cdr3_nt: TGTGCCAGCAAAACACAATCGGGGGCTGAAGCTTTCTTT
cdr3_aa: CASKTQSGAEAFF
j_call: TRBJ1-1
d_call: .
cdr3_length: 13
v_call: TRBV12-3/TRBV12-4
clone_size: .

cdr3_nt: TGTGCCAGCAGCGACTCGGACAAAACGGACGAGCAGTACTTC
cdr3_aa: CASSDSDKTDEQYF
j_call: TRBJ2-7
d_call: .
cdr3_length: 14
v_call: TRBV11-3
clone_size: .

cdr3_nt: TGCAGCGTTGGGGGAGAACAGGGGGCAGGGACCCAGTACTTC
cdr3_aa: CSVGGEQGAGTQYF
j_call: TRBJ2-5
d_call: TRBD1
cdr3_length: 14
v_call: TRBV29-1
clone_size: .

cdr3_nt: TGTGCTAGTGGACCTGGACAGGACGAGCAGTACTTC
cdr3_aa: CASGPGQDEQYF
j_call: TRBJ2-7
d_call: TRBD1
cdr3_length: 12
v_call: TRBV12-5
clone_size: .

cdr3_nt: TGTGCCAGCAGTGATGGCCGGCTAGCGGGACGGAATGAGCAGTTCTTC
cdr3_aa: CASSDGRLAGRNEQFF
j_call: TRBJ2-1
d_call: TRBD2
cdr3_length: 16
v_call: TRBV2
clone_size: few

cdr3_nt: TGTGCCAGTACCTACAGGGGGCTAGAGCAGCCCCAGCATTTT
cdr3_aa: CASTYRGLEQPQHF
j_call: TRBJ1-5
d_call: TRBD1
cdr3_length: 14
v_call: TRBV19
clone_size: once

cdr3_nt: TGTGCCAGCAGCCAGGGCGGGGGCAACTATGGCTACACCTTC
cdr3_aa: CASSQGGGNYGYTF
j_call: TRBJ1-2
d_call: .
cdr3_length: 14
v_call: TRBV5-4
clone_size: .

cdr3_nt: TGTGCCAGCAGTGGGAAGACTAGCGAATCGAACACCGGGGAGCTGTTTTTT
cdr3_aa: CASSGKTSESNTGELFF
j_call: TRBJ2-2
d_call: TRBD2
cdr3_length: 17
v_call: TRBV9
clone_size: .

cdr3_nt: TGTGCCAGCAGCCCCGGGGGGTCTGGGGCCAACGTCCTGACTTTC
cdr3_aa: CASSPGGSGANVLTF
j_call: TRBJ2-6
d_call: TRBD2
cdr3_length: 15
v_call: TRBV5-4
clone_size: once

cdr3_nt: TGTGCCAGCAGCCCTAGACAGGGGGGTAGCACAGATACGCAGTATTTT
cdr3_aa: CASSPRQGGSTDTQYF
j_call: TRBJ2-3
d_call: TRBD1
cdr3_length: 16
v_call: TRBV5-4
clone_size: .

cdr3_nt: TGTGCCAGCACCGCGGGAGGGCCGGTTGAGCAGTACTTC
cdr3_aa: CASTAGGPVEQYF
j_call: TRBJ2-7
d_call: TRBD2
cdr3_length: 13
v_call: TRBV6-6
clone_size: .

cdr3_nt: TGCAGTGCTCCCGAGGTGGATGAAGCTTTCTTT
cdr3_aa: CSAPEVDEAFF
j_call: TRBJ1-1
d_call: .
cdr3_length: 11
v_call: TRBV20-1
clone_size: .

cdr3_nt: TGCAGCGTTGTTTTGACAGCGATTATATTC
cdr3_aa: CSVVLTAIIF
j_call: TRBJ1-2
d_call: .
cdr3_length: 10
v_call: TRBV29-1
clone_size: .

cdr3_nt: TGTGCCAGCAGTTCCCTGGGACAGAGCTCCTACGAGCAGTACTTC
cdr3_aa: CASSSLGQSSYEQYF
j_call: TRBJ2-7
d_call: TRBD1
cdr3_length: 15
v_call: TRBV6-6
clone_size: .

cdr3_nt: TGTGCCAGCAGCCCCGGGGGATACGAGCAGTACTTC
cdr3_aa: CASSPGGYEQYF
j_call: TRBJ2-7
d_call: .
cdr3_length: 12
v_call: TRBV7-2
clone_size: few

cdr3_nt: TGTGCCATCAGTGTCGGGAGCGGGAGGGCCTACAATGAGCAGTTCTTC
cdr3_aa: CAISVGSGRAYNEQFF
j_call: TRBJ2-1
d_call: TRBD2
cdr3_length: 16
v_call: TRBV10-3
clone_size: .

cdr3_nt: TGTGCCAGCAGTGACCCCTCCGGGACAGGGAAACCCTACGAGCAGTACTTC
cdr3_aa: CASSDPSGTGKPYEQYF
j_call: TRBJ2-7
d_call: TRBD1
cdr3_length: 17
v_call: TRBV25-1
clone_size: .

cdr3_nt: TGTGCCAGCAGTTCTAGCGGGCAGCGGGGTATAGAGACCCAGTACTTC
cdr3_aa: CASSSSGQRGIETQYF
j_call: TRBJ2-5
d_call: TRBD2
cdr3_length: 16
v_call: TRBV28
clone_size: once

cdr3_nt: TGTGCCAGCAGCCAGGCTGGGGGGTCGGGCTATGGCTACACCTTC
cdr3_aa: CASSQAGGSGYGYTF
j_call: TRBJ1-2
d_call: .
cdr3_length: 15
v_call: TRBV3-1/TRBV3-2
clone_size: .

cdr3_nt: TGTGCCAGCAGCCAAGAGCGCGACAGGCGGAACACTGAAGCTTTCTTT
cdr3_aa: CASSQERDRRNTEAFF
j_call: TRBJ1-1
d_call: .
cdr3_length: 16
v_call: TRBV14
clone_size: .

cdr3_nt: TGCGCCAGCAGCCAAGATAGGGGCACCGGGGAGCTGTTTTTT
cdr3_aa: CASSQDRGTGELFF
j_call: TRBJ2-2
d_call: .
cdr3_length: 14
v_call: TRBV4-1
clone_size: .

cdr3_nt: TGTGCCAGCAGCCTCAGGGGTTCTGGCACAGATACGCAGTATTTT
cdr3_aa: CASSLRGSGTDTQYF
j_call: TRBJ2-3
d_call: .
cdr3_length: 15
v_call: TRBV3-1/TRBV3-2
clone_size: .

cdr3_nt: TGTGCCAGCCTCGACAGGGGGAGAGCTTTCTTT
cdr3_aa: CASLDRGRAFF
j_call: TRBJ1-1
d_call: TRBD1
cdr3_length: 11
v_call: TRBV27
clone_size: .

cdr3_nt: TGCAGTGGTGACAGGGGTAGAGGCTACACCTTC
cdr3_aa: CSGDRGRGYTF
j_call: TRBJ1-2
d_call: TRBD1
cdr3_length: 11
v_call: TRBV20-1
clone_size: .